Sequencing of this T cell receptor beta chain was carried out in a study of shared clonotypes between healthy human individuals. Regarding the study as a whole: Though the depth was large, rarefaction showed that sorted-subset sequencing was incomplete. Generation of non-shared clonotypes was less probable than generation of clonotypes shared by all four donors.

The assay was run at deep level. The material for each subset, its genomic DNA, was split evenly across several immunoSEQ plates. TCRdb keeps only in-frame clones here, not all; method: immunoSEQ multiplex PCR. The sample holds under 130,000 clones, just over 65% seen once. The germline V gene has CDR1 SGHRS and CDR2 YFSETQ. The CDR3 is 16 residues long. The junction had 7 bases not matched to a gene; V was cut back by 1 base and J by 3 bases. In its sample, this clone was seen once. The antigen remains undetermined. This rearrangement joins TRBV5-1 to TRBJ2-3; 8 bases are a match to TRBD2. This TCR derives from a woman in her twenties or thirties in good health. Sequencing was performed on memory CD8+ T cells sorted from blood. The sample's subset: CD45RO+ cells pooled with CCR7-negative TemRA cells. This CDR3 is CASSLSPAGETDTQYF. The DNA of the CDR3 is TGCGCCAGCAGCTTGTCGCCAGCGGGAGAGACAGATACGCAGTATTTT.